A selection of T cell receptor beta chains follows, all from one sample in a study of blood T cell repertoires in COVID-19. The table came from immunoSEQ multiplex PCR; TCRdb's copy has only in-frame clones and leaves some out. The sample gives 300,000 to 350,000 clones, about 90% of which show up once; just under 6.5% is in the top ten. Sequenced material: peripheral blood. Receptors originate from a woman aged 45-59 years with COVID-19, enrolled during active disease. Both conserved end residues are part of each CDR3. D genes are given only for firm matches. A clone size is listed for some rows: how often the clone was seen (once, few, many), or a class if it is expanded.

j_call: TRBJ2-7
cdr3_length: 16
v_call: TRBV6-1
clone_size: .
d_call: .
cdr3_aa: CASSESRARGGYEQYF
cdr3_nt: TGTGCCAGCAGTGAATCTAGGGCCCGAGGAGGCTACGAGCAGTACTTC

j_call: TRBJ1-4
cdr3_length: 13
v_call: TRBV29-1
clone_size: .
d_call: TRBD1
cdr3_aa: CSVLTGSREKLFF
cdr3_nt: TGCAGCGTTCTGACAGGGAGTAGAGAAAAACTGTTTTTT

j_call: TRBJ2-1
cdr3_length: 16
v_call: TRBV28
clone_size: .
d_call: TRBD2
cdr3_aa: CASSYSLAGVGNEQFF
cdr3_nt: TGTGCCAGCAGTTACTCACTAGCGGGAGTAGGTAATGAGCAGTTCTTC

j_call: TRBJ1-6
cdr3_length: 14
v_call: TRBV7-2
clone_size: .
d_call: TRBD1
cdr3_aa: CASSFQGVNSPLHF
cdr3_nt: TGTGCCAGCAGCTTCCAGGGGGTTAATTCACCCCTCCACTTT

j_call: TRBJ2-7
cdr3_length: 15
v_call: TRBV27
clone_size: .
d_call: TRBD2
cdr3_aa: CASSQGLAGLREQYF
cdr3_nt: TGTGCCAGCAGTCAAGGACTAGCGGGATTAAGGGAGCAGTACTTC

j_call: TRBJ2-6
cdr3_length: 19
v_call: TRBV4-2
clone_size: .
d_call: TRBD2
cdr3_aa: CASSQEQRGPESGANVLTF
cdr3_nt: TGTGCCAGCAGCCAAGAGCAGCGGGGTCCCGAGTCTGGAGCCAACGTCCTGACTTTC

j_call: TRBJ1-5
cdr3_length: 14
v_call: TRBV20-1
clone_size: few
d_call: .
cdr3_aa: CSASAGWGNQPQHF
cdr3_nt: TGCAGTGCTAGTGCGGGGTGGGGCAATCAGCCCCAGCATTTT

j_call: TRBJ2-2
cdr3_length: 14
v_call: TRBV27
clone_size: .
d_call: .
cdr3_aa: CASSDYTNTGELFF
cdr3_nt: TGTGCCAGCAGCGACTATACGAACACCGGGGAGCTGTTTTTT

j_call: TRBJ1-4
cdr3_length: 15
v_call: TRBV7-9
clone_size: .
d_call: .
cdr3_aa: CASSPTLDSTEKLFF
cdr3_nt: TGTGCCAGCAGCCCCACGCTGGACAGCACGGAAAAACTGTTTTTT

j_call: TRBJ2-7
cdr3_length: 18
v_call: TRBV27
clone_size: few
d_call: .
cdr3_aa: CASSPSPPVEGGSYEQYF
cdr3_nt: TGTGCCAGCAGTCCATCACCGCCGGTCGAGGGCGGTTCCTACGAGCAGTACTTC

j_call: TRBJ1-2
cdr3_length: 16
v_call: TRBV27
clone_size: .
d_call: .
cdr3_aa: CASSLSPLTGNYGYTF
cdr3_nt: TGTGCCAGCAGTTTATCCCCCCTTACAGGGAACTATGGCTACACCTTC

j_call: TRBJ1-4
cdr3_length: 14
v_call: TRBV6-5
clone_size: .
d_call: TRBD1
cdr3_aa: CASLRGGAGEKLFF
cdr3_nt: TGTGCCAGCCTGAGAGGGGGCGCGGGTGAAAAACTGTTTTTT

j_call: TRBJ2-3
cdr3_length: 18
v_call: TRBV19
clone_size: .
d_call: TRBD1
cdr3_aa: CASSIGTGPSVETDTQYF
cdr3_nt: TGTGCCAGTAGTATAGGGACAGGGCCTAGCGTGGAGACAGATACGCAGTATTTT

j_call: TRBJ2-2
cdr3_length: 16
v_call: TRBV7-9
clone_size: once
d_call: TRBD2
cdr3_aa: CASRFGAGVRTGELFF
cdr3_nt: TGTGCCAGCAGATTTGGAGCGGGAGTTCGTACCGGGGAGCTGTTTTTT

j_call: TRBJ1-4
cdr3_length: 14
v_call: TRBV11-2
clone_size: once
d_call: .
cdr3_aa: CASSSQGLGEKLFF
cdr3_nt: TGTGCCAGCAGTTCCCAGGGGCTTGGTGAAAAACTGTTTTTT

j_call: TRBJ1-3
cdr3_length: 16
v_call: TRBV5-1
clone_size: .
d_call: .
cdr3_aa: CASSLTTGLGGNTIYF
cdr3_nt: TGCGCCAGCAGCTTAACTACAGGGTTAGGTGGAAACACCATATATTTT

j_call: TRBJ1-1
cdr3_length: 15
v_call: TRBV27
clone_size: .
d_call: TRBD1
cdr3_aa: CASRLGQGGSTEAFF
cdr3_nt: TGTGCCAGCAGACTGGGACAGGGAGGCTCGACTGAAGCTTTCTTT

j_call: TRBJ2-2
cdr3_length: 15
v_call: TRBV30
clone_size: .
d_call: .
cdr3_aa: CAWSVGQGLTGELFF
cdr3_nt: TGTGCCTGGAGTGTAGGGCAGGGGCTCACCGGGGAGCTGTTTTTT

j_call: TRBJ2-7
cdr3_length: 15
v_call: TRBV9
clone_size: .
d_call: TRBD2
cdr3_aa: CASSVTETSGYEQYF
cdr3_nt: TGTGCCAGCAGCGTAACCGAGACTAGCGGCTACGAGCAGTACTTC

j_call: TRBJ2-2
cdr3_length: 15
v_call: TRBV19
clone_size: .
d_call: .
cdr3_aa: CASSIKQVGTGELFF
cdr3_nt: TGTGCCAGTAGTATAAAACAGGTGGGCACCGGGGAGCTGTTTTTT

j_call: TRBJ2-7
cdr3_length: 17
v_call: TRBV4-1
clone_size: .
d_call: TRBD2
cdr3_aa: CASSLTLAGVNSYEQYF
cdr3_nt: TGCGCCAGCAGCCTAACTCTAGCGGGAGTAAACTCCTACGAGCAGTACTTC

j_call: TRBJ1-6
cdr3_length: 14
v_call: TRBV30
clone_size: .
d_call: .
cdr3_aa: CAWSVRRGNSPLHF
cdr3_nt: TGTGCCTGGAGTGTACGCAGGGGTAATTCACCCCTCCACTTT

j_call: TRBJ2-7
cdr3_length: 15
v_call: TRBV12-5
clone_size: .
d_call: TRBD1
cdr3_aa: CASGLVTGGGDEQYF
cdr3_nt: TGTGCTAGTGGTTTGGTAACAGGGGGCGGGGACGAGCAGTACTTC

j_call: TRBJ2-7
cdr3_length: 14
v_call: TRBV7-8
clone_size: once
d_call: TRBD1
cdr3_aa: CASRSQGPSYEQYF
cdr3_nt: TGTGCCAGCAGGTCACAGGGGCCTTCCTACGAGCAGTACTTC

j_call: TRBJ2-2
cdr3_length: 15
v_call: TRBV7-2
clone_size: .
d_call: .
cdr3_aa: CASSAKAASTGELFF
cdr3_nt: TGTGCCAGCAGCGCCAAAGCGGCCTCCACCGGGGAGCTGTTTTTT

j_call: TRBJ1-2
cdr3_length: 15
v_call: TRBV6-5
clone_size: .
d_call: TRBD1
cdr3_aa: CASSYSRDSGYGYTF
cdr3_nt: TGTGCCAGCAGTTACTCCCGGGACAGCGGATATGGCTACACCTTC

j_call: TRBJ2-7
cdr3_length: 13
v_call: TRBV18
clone_size: .
d_call: .
cdr3_aa: CASSTGTSYEQYF
cdr3_nt: TGTGCCAGCTCAACGGGAACTTCTTACGAGCAGTACTTC

j_call: TRBJ1-1
cdr3_length: 12
v_call: TRBV7-9
clone_size: .
d_call: .
cdr3_aa: CASSFTTFEAFF
cdr3_nt: TGTGCCAGCAGCTTTACGACATTTGAAGCTTTCTTT

j_call: TRBJ2-7
cdr3_length: 13
v_call: TRBV9
clone_size: .
d_call: .
cdr3_aa: CASSVGSNYEQYF
cdr3_nt: TGTGCCAGCAGCGTAGGGAGCAACTACGAGCAGTACTTC

j_call: TRBJ1-5
cdr3_length: 15
v_call: TRBV4-3
clone_size: .
d_call: .
cdr3_aa: CASSQEFPGSQPQHF
cdr3_nt: TGCGCCAGCAGCCAAGAGTTTCCAGGGTCCCAGCCCCAGCATTTT

j_call: TRBJ2-6
cdr3_length: 18
v_call: TRBV11-3
clone_size: .
d_call: TRBD2
cdr3_aa: CASSLVSGRASGANVLTF
cdr3_nt: TGTGCCAGCAGCTTAGTGTCAGGGAGGGCCTCTGGGGCCAACGTCCTGACTTTC

j_call: TRBJ2-5
cdr3_length: 14
v_call: TRBV7-7
clone_size: .
d_call: .
cdr3_aa: CASSSGGPRETQYF
cdr3_nt: TGTGCTAGCAGCTCCGGAGGGCCCCGGGAGACCCAGTACTTC

j_call: TRBJ1-2
cdr3_length: 15
v_call: TRBV19
clone_size: once
d_call: TRBD1
cdr3_aa: CASSIDTGALDGYTF
cdr3_nt: TGTGCCAGTAGTATAGATACAGGGGCCTTGGATGGCTACACCTTC

j_call: TRBJ1-5
cdr3_length: 16
v_call: TRBV27
clone_size: .
d_call: .
cdr3_aa: CASSRGGERSNQPQHF
cdr3_nt: TGTGCCAGCAGTCGAGGTGGAGAACGTAGCAATCAGCCCCAGCATTTT

j_call: TRBJ2-2
cdr3_length: 12
v_call: TRBV29-1
clone_size: .
d_call: .
cdr3_aa: CSARQDTGELFF
cdr3_nt: TGCAGCGCCCGGCAGGACACCGGGGAGCTGTTTTTT

j_call: TRBJ1-1
cdr3_length: 14
v_call: TRBV5-1
clone_size: .
d_call: .
cdr3_aa: CASSLPPGNTEAFF
cdr3_nt: TGCGCCAGCAGCCTTCCTCCAGGGAACACTGAAGCTTTCTTT

j_call: TRBJ2-5
cdr3_length: 17
v_call: TRBV12-5
clone_size: .
d_call: .
cdr3_aa: CASGLVRGAFPPETQYF
cdr3_nt: TGTGCTAGTGGTTTGGTACGGGGGGCATTCCCCCCAGAGACCCAGTACTTC

j_call: TRBJ2-3
cdr3_length: 15
v_call: TRBV5-1
clone_size: once
d_call: TRBD1
cdr3_aa: CASSSDRGPGYTQYF
cdr3_nt: TGCGCCAGCAGTTCGGACAGGGGCCCGGGGTATACGCAGTATTTT

j_call: TRBJ2-6
cdr3_length: 12
v_call: TRBV11-2
clone_size: .
d_call: .
cdr3_aa: CASRSGANVLTF
cdr3_nt: TGTGCCAGTCGCTCTGGGGCCAACGTCCTGACTTTC

j_call: TRBJ2-7
cdr3_length: 15
v_call: TRBV11-3
clone_size: .
d_call: .
cdr3_aa: CASSLRSTASYEQYF
cdr3_nt: TGTGCCAGCAGCTTACGCTCGACAGCCTCCTACGAGCAGTACTTC

j_call: TRBJ1-5
cdr3_length: 14
v_call: TRBV29-1
clone_size: once
d_call: TRBD1
cdr3_aa: CSARQGGSNQPQHF
cdr3_nt: TGCAGCGCCCGACAGGGGGGTAGCAATCAGCCCCAGCATTTT

j_call: TRBJ2-2
cdr3_length: 15
v_call: TRBV5-1
clone_size: .
d_call: TRBD2
cdr3_aa: CASSFSSGNTGELFF
cdr3_nt: TGCGCCAGCAGCTTCTCTAGCGGTAACACCGGGGAGCTGTTTTTT

j_call: TRBJ2-7
cdr3_length: 13
v_call: TRBV27
clone_size: .
d_call: TRBD1
cdr3_aa: CASSFQGAYEQYF
cdr3_nt: TGTGCCAGCAGTTTCCAGGGGGCCTACGAGCAGTACTTC

j_call: TRBJ2-7
cdr3_length: 12
v_call: TRBV21-1
clone_size: few
d_call: .
cdr3_aa: CASTRSSYEQYF
cdr3_nt: TGTGCCAGCACAAGGAGCTCCTACGAGCAGTACTTC

j_call: TRBJ1-3
cdr3_length: 16
v_call: TRBV27
clone_size: .
d_call: TRBD1
cdr3_aa: CASRGIQPGQGYTIYF
cdr3_nt: TGTGCCAGCAGAGGGATACAACCGGGACAGGGATACACCATATATTTT

j_call: TRBJ2-7
cdr3_length: 13
v_call: TRBV6-6
clone_size: .
d_call: TRBD2
cdr3_aa: CASTRAGAYEQYF
cdr3_nt: TGTGCCAGCACTAGAGCGGGAGCTTACGAGCAGTACTTC

j_call: TRBJ1-6
cdr3_length: 15
v_call: TRBV5-6
clone_size: .
d_call: .
cdr3_aa: CASSSGVVYNSPLHF
cdr3_nt: TGTGCCAGCAGTTCGGGGGTAGTTTATAATTCACCCCTCCACTTT

j_call: TRBJ2-3
cdr3_length: 16
v_call: TRBV18
clone_size: .
d_call: TRBD1
cdr3_aa: CASSPRGTDLTDTQYF
cdr3_nt: TGTGCCAGCTCCCCCAGGGGGACAGACCTCACAGATACGCAGTATTTT

j_call: TRBJ1-3
cdr3_length: 15
v_call: TRBV20-1
clone_size: .
d_call: .
cdr3_aa: CSASPQGSPGNTIYF
cdr3_nt: TGCAGTGCTAGTCCACAGGGTAGCCCTGGAAACACCATATATTTT

j_call: TRBJ1-4
cdr3_length: 15
v_call: TRBV5-8
clone_size: .
d_call: .
cdr3_aa: CASSLAYKFNEKLFF
cdr3_nt: TGTGCCAGCAGCTTGGCGTACAAATTTAATGAAAAACTGTTTTTT

j_call: TRBJ2-1
cdr3_length: 13
v_call: TRBV18
clone_size: .
d_call: .
cdr3_aa: CASSPVLQNEQFF
cdr3_nt: TGTGCCAGCTCACCAGTCCTGCAGAATGAGCAGTTCTTC

j_call: TRBJ2-1
cdr3_length: 15
v_call: TRBV9
clone_size: .
d_call: TRBD2
cdr3_aa: CASSVTSGQKVEQFF
cdr3_nt: TGTGCCAGCAGCGTCACTAGCGGGCAAAAAGTTGAGCAGTTCTTC

j_call: TRBJ2-2
cdr3_length: 17
v_call: TRBV19
clone_size: once
d_call: .
cdr3_aa: CATTNRDFYANTGELFF
cdr3_nt: TGTGCCACTACTAACCGGGACTTCTACGCGAACACCGGGGAGCTGTTTTTT

j_call: TRBJ1-2
cdr3_length: 13
v_call: TRBV19
clone_size: few
d_call: TRBD1
cdr3_aa: CASTLRGGDGYTF
cdr3_nt: TGTGCCAGTACCTTGAGAGGGGGCGATGGCTACACCTTC

j_call: TRBJ2-5
cdr3_length: 13
v_call: TRBV19
clone_size: .
d_call: TRBD1
cdr3_aa: CASSRGQRETQYF
cdr3_nt: TGTGCCAGTAGTAGGGGACAGAGAGAGACCCAGTACTTC

j_call: TRBJ2-1
cdr3_length: 20
v_call: TRBV7-3
clone_size: .
d_call: TRBD2
cdr3_aa: CASSLIPPSGRFSGSYEQFF
cdr3_nt: TGTGCCAGCAGCTTAATACCACCTAGCGGGAGGTTCTCGGGATCATATGAGCAGTTCTTC

j_call: TRBJ2-1
cdr3_length: 16
v_call: TRBV18
clone_size: .
d_call: TRBD1
cdr3_aa: CASSLDRGRQDNEQFF
cdr3_nt: TGTGCCAGCTCCCTAGACAGGGGGCGCCAGGACAATGAGCAGTTCTTC